This TCR beta chain was sequenced in a study of blood T cells in healthy people across ages. This clonotype was picked up many times. Its specificity is unknown. General study findings and limits: Per million T cells, TCR beta diversity dropped roughly linearly as age increased.

A J-beta primer mix and a sample-barcoded 5' primer were used in a second PCR of about 7 to 12 cycles. Every sample returned 3 million or more CDR3-containing paired-end reads. TCRdb used MiXCR to reprocess the 5' RACE reads, holding one entry per CDR3 protein. In the table there are around 670,000 distinct CDR3 sequences, less than 35% of which are singletons. With each sample, at least 6 micrograms of total RNA were extracted. Looked up from germline, CDR1 is MNHEY and CDR2 is SVGAGI. The CDR3 runs 15 residues. V lost 0 bases, J lost 0 bases, and 8 bases lay in between. Sequencing used blood. This chain joins TRBV6-5 and TRBJ1-2, with D uncertain. This clonotype was sampled from a woman over 75 in good health. In DNA form, the CDR3 reads TGTGCCAGCAGTTACTCGCGGCAGACTAACTATGGCTACACCTTC. It encodes CASSYSRQTNYGYTF.